Sequencing of this T cell receptor (beta chain) was carried out in a study of blood T cell repertoires in COVID-19. CDR1 is SGHAT and CDR2 is FQNNGV in the germline V gene. The CDR3 is made up of 13 amino acids. Trimming left V 3 bases short and J 1 base short, with 4 bases between. This clone has only a few counts. Assay used: immunoSEQ multiplex PCR; TCRdb lists only in-frame clones, some missing. Of about 33,000 clones in the sample, around 83% are singletons; the top ten hold 13%. The sequenced sample consisted of peripheral blood. This chain connects TRBV11-2 to TRBJ1-3; D gene uncertain. This TCR derives from a human donor in a cohort sampled during active COVID-19. The CDR3 here is CASSFESGNTIYF. CDR3 sequence (DNA): TGTGCCAGCAGCTTCGAGTCTGGAAACACCATATATTTT.